The 9 T cell receptor beta chains in this list originate from one sample, sequenced in a study of blood T cell repertoires in COVID-19. Sequencing used immunoSEQ multiplex PCR; TCRdb keeps in-frame clones, though not all of them. The sample has roughly 180,000 clones, roughly nine tenths seen once. The specimen was peripheral blood. The receptors were sampled from a man in his 70s with active or convalescent COVID-19.

The chain joins TRBV6-6 to TRBJ1-1; D unclear. The CDR3 runs to 11 residues. Germline V gene data show CDR1 as MNHNY and CDR2 as SVGAGI (reference sequence). Trimming removed 7 bases from V and 1 base from J, with 4 bases in between. The CDR3 nucleotides read TGTGCCAGCACTAAGAACACTGAAGCTTTCTTT. It specifies CASTKNTEAFF.

CDR3 coding DNA: TGCGCCAGCAGCCCCTCTAAGGGGGAGAATGAAAAACTGTTTTTT. Residues: CASSPSKGENEKLFF. This sequence joins TRBV5-1 and TRBJ1-4, with D possibly being TRBD1 (6 bases). The CDR3 has 15 residues. Germline lookup yields CDR1 SGHRS and CDR2 YFSETQ. V lost 4 bases, J lost 5 bases, and 15 bases lay in between.

The J gene is TRBJ1-1, the V gene TRBV5-1, with D possibly being TRBD1 (5 bases). The germline V gene encodes CDR1 SGHRS and CDR2 YFSETQ. The CDR3 is 14 residues long. Trimming took off 0 bases at V and 2 bases at J, with 8 bases between the two ends. CDR3 residues: CASSLGQTNTEAFF. The CDR3 DNA reads TGCGCCAGCAGCTTGGGACAGACTAACACTGAAGCTTTCTTT.

This rearrangement joins TRBV28 to TRBJ2-7; TRBD2 is a possible D gene (5 bases). CDR1 is MDHEN and CDR2 is SYDVKM in the germline V gene. Trimming cost V 4 bases and J 0 bases, with 19 bases left between them. The CDR3 contains 17 residues. The CDR3 region is CASSSPRGQRNSYEQYF. The CDR3 DNA is TGTGCCAGCAGTTCCCCTCGGGGTCAGCGGAACTCCTACGAGCAGTACTTC.

This clone was observed a handful of times. The J gene is TRBJ2-2, the V gene TRBV2, with TRBD1 matching 9 bases. CDR1 SNHLY and CDR2 FYNNEI come from the germline V gene. J was trimmed by 4 bases and V by 3 bases; bases with no gene match: 6. The CDR3 loop spans 16 amino acids. The CDR3 is CASSDPGQGRTGELFF. CDR3 DNA sequence: TGTGCCAGCAGTGACCCGGGACAGGGACGCACCGGGGAGCTGTTTTTT.

The chain uses TRBV5-4 and TRBJ2-1, with 8 positions matching TRBD2. Germline V gene lookup returns CDR1 SGHNT and CDR2 YYREEE (reference sequence). After removal of 2 bases from V and 7 bases from J, the junction contained 8 bases not matched to a gene. The CDR3 spans 15 residues. The CDR3, as DNA: TGTGCCAGCAGCTTTCCCGGGACTAGGAAGAATGAGCAGTTCTTC. Residues: CASSFPGTRKNEQFF.

The rearrangement links TRBV7-2 to TRBJ2-7; a weak D match, TRBD2 (5 bases). The CDR3 length is 14 residues. Trimming took off 6 bases at V and 0 bases at J, with 12 bases between the two ends. Germline assignment: CDR1 SGHTA and CDR2 FQGNSA. CDR3 nucleotide sequence: TGTGCCAGCAGGGAGGAGTACTCCTCCTACGAGCAGTACTTC. This codes for CASREEYSSYEQYF. The full variable domain, completed using reference TRBV7-2 and TRBJ2-7, is GAGVSQSPSNKVTEKGKDVELRCDPISGHTALYWYRQSLGQGLEFLIYFQGNSAPDKSGLPSDRFSAERTGGSVSTLTIQRTQQEDSAVYLCASREEYSSYEQYFGPGTRLTVT.

V gene TRBV18 combines with J gene TRBJ1-1; D is unclear. V was trimmed by 3 bases and J by 1 base, leaving 12 bases between them. Germline CDR1 and CDR2: KGHSH and LQKENI. The CDR3 runs 15 residues. As DNA, the CDR3 is TGTGCCAGCTCACCTTGGGAGGGCTCGAACACTGAAGCTTTCTTT. This gives the protein CASSPWEGSNTEAFF. Variable domain in full (rest from reference TRBV18 and TRBJ1-1): NAGVMQNPRHLVRRRGQEARLRCSPMKGHSHVYWYRQLPEEGLKFMVYLQKENIIDESGMPKERFSAEFPKEGPSILRIQQVVRGDSAAYFCASSPWEGSNTEAFFGQGTRLTVV.

The genes are TRBV5-1 and TRBJ2-5; 7 nucleotides agree with TRBD2. Germline-derived CDR1 and CDR2 are SGHRS and YFSETQ. CDR3 size: 14 residues. Trimming at V came to 4 bases and at J to 5 bases, leaving 8 bases not matched to a gene. Written as DNA, the CDR3 is TGCGCCAGCAGCCTGTTTGGGGGGGAGGAGACCCAGTACTTC. Translating it yields CASSLFGGEETQYF.